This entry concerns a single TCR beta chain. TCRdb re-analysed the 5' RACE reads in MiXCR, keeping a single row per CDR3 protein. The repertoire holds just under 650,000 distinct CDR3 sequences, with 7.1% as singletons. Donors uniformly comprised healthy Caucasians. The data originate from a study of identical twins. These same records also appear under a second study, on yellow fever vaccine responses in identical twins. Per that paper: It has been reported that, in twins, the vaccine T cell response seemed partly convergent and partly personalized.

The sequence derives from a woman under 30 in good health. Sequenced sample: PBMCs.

The CDR3 DNA sequence: TGTGCCAGCAGCCAAAATCCCGCCAGGGCGGGGGAAGAGACCCAGTACTTC. Its translation: CASSQNPARAGEETQYF. V is TRBV3-1 and J is TRBJ2-5; the match to TRBD2 covers 7 bases. The junction had 12 bases not matched to a gene; V was cut back by 2 bases and J by 3 bases. In germline, CDR1 is LGHDT, CDR2 YNNKEL (reference sequence). This CDR3 is built from 17 residues.